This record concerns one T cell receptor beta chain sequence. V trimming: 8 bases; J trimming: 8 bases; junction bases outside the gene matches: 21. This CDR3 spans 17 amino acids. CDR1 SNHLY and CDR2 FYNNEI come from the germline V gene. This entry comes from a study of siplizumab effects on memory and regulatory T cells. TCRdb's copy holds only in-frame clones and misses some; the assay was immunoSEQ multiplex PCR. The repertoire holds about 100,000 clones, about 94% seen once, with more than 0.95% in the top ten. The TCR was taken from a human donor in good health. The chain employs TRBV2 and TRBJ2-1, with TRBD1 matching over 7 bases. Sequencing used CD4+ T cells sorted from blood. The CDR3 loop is CASVESLTGIVEDEQFF. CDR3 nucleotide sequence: TGTGCCAGCGTCGAATCGTTGACAGGGATAGTAGAGGATGAGCAGTTCTTC.